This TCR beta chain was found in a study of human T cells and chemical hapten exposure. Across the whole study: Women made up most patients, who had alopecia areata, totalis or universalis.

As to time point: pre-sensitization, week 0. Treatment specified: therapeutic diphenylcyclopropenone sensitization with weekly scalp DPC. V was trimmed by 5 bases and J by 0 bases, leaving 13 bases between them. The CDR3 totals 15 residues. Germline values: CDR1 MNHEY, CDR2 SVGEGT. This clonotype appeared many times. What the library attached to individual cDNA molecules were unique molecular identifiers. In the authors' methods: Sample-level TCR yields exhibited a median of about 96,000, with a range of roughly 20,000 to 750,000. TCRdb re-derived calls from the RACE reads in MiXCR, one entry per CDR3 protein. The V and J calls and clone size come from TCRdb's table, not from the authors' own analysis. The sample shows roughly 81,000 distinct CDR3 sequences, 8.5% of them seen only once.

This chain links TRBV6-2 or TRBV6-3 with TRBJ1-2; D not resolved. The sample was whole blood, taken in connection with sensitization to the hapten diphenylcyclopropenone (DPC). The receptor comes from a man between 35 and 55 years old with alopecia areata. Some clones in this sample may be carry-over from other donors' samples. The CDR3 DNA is TGTGCCAGCAGTGATCAGAGGCCGGCTAACTATGGCTACACCTTC. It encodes CASSDQRPANYGYTF.